The clone carrying this T cell receptor (beta chain) has only a few counts. Amplification yielded TCR beta CDR3 regions, with RNA transcripts as the source. Carried out on the TCR CDR3, a first-round RT-PCR used the HTBI primer set. MiXCR, applied by TCRdb to the multiplex PCR reads, yields one record per CDR3 protein. Here the sample spans fewer than 450,000 distinct CDR3 sequences, over 12% being singletons. This sample is drawn from a study of T cells in Graves' hyperthyroidism and ophthalmopathy. At the level of the study: Peripheral blood was secured at the point of initial diagnosis, before any treatment.

CDR3 length equals 13 residues. Trimming left V 2 bases short and J 5 bases short, with 9 bases between. Germline values: CDR1 MDHEN, CDR2 SYDVKM. Each ophthalmopathy patient scored at least 3 on the Clinical Activity Score and at least 4 on NOSPECS grade, with duration under 3 months. Patients with uncontrolled infections, other autoimmune diseases, pregnancy or lactation were excluded. The V call is TRBV28, the J call TRBJ1-1; no firm D call. The source is a man in his fifties or sixties with Graves' ophthalmopathy. The sequencing input was blood. The chain's CDR3 is CASSLDLVTEAFF. CDR3 sequence (DNA): TGTGCCAGCAGTTTAGACCTAGTAACTGAAGCTTTCTTT.